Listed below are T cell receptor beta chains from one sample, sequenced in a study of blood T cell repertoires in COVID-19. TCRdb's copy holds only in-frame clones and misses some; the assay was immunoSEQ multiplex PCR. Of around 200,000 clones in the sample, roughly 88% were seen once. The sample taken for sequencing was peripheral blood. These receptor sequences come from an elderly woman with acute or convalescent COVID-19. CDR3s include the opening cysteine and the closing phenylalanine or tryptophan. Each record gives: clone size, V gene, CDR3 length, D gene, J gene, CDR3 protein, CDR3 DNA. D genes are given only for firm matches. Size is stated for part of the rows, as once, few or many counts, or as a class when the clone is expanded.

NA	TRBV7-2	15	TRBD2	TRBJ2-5	CASSLARTRGETQYF	TGTGCCAGCAGCTTAGCTCGGACTAGAGGAGAGACCCAGTACTTC
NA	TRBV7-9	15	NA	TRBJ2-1	CASSTPSGVGNEQFF	TGTGCCAGCAGCACCCCTTCGGGAGTGGGCAATGAGCAGTTCTTC
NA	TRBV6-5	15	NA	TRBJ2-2	CASSPAGANTGELFF	TGTGCCAGCAGTCCCGCGGGCGCGAACACCGGGGAGCTGTTTTTT
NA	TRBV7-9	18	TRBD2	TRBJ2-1	CASSLETSGMSSYNEQFF	TGTGCCAGCAGCTTAGAGACTAGCGGGATGAGCTCCTACAATGAGCAGTTCTTC
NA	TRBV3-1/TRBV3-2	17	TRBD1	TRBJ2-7	CASSKPQGTGSSYEQYF	TGTGCCAGCAGCAAACCCCAGGGGACAGGGAGCTCCTACGAGCAGTACTTC
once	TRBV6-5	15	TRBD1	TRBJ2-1	CASRFPGQGVNEQFF	TGTGCCAGCAGGTTCCCGGGACAGGGAGTCAATGAGCAGTTCTTC
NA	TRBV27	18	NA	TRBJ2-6	CASSLSGRTLSGANVLTF	TGTGCCAGCAGTTTATCTGGCAGGACACTCTCTGGGGCCAACGTCCTGACTTTC
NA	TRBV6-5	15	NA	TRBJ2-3	CASRSYWRSTDTQYF	TGTGCCAGCAGATCCTACTGGCGGAGCACAGATACGCAGTATTTT
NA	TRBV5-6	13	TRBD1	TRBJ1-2	CASSLTGDRSYTF	TGTGCCAGCAGCTTGACCGGGGACAGGAGCTACACCTTC
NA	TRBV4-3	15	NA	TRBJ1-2	CASSQEPQGGRGYTF	TGCGCCAGCAGCCAAGAACCCCAGGGAGGTAGGGGCTACACCTTC
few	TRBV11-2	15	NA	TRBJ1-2	CASSLGGTFNYGYTF	TGTGCCAGCAGCTTAGGCGGCACCTTTAACTATGGCTACACCTTC
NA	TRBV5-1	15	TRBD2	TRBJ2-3	CASSWTSFSTDTQYF	TGCGCCAGCAGCTGGACTAGCTTTAGCACAGATACGCAGTATTTT
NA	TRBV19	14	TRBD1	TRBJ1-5	CASSRGQGSQPQHF	TGTGCCAGTAGTAGAGGACAGGGCTCCCAGCCCCAGCATTTT
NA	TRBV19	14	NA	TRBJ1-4	CASSIGGGNEKLFF	TGTGCCAGTAGTATTGGAGGAGGGAATGAAAAACTGTTTTTT
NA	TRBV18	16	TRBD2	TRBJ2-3	CASSPRLAGSTDTQYF	TGTGCCAGCTCACCACGACTAGCGGGAAGCACAGATACGCAGTATTTT
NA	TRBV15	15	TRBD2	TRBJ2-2	CATSRRTSGTGELFF	TGTGCCACCAGCAGACGGACTAGCGGCACCGGGGAGCTGTTTTTT
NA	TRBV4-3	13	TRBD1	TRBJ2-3	CASSQGVGDTQYF	TGCGCCAGCAGTCAGGGGGTAGGAGATACGCAGTATTTT
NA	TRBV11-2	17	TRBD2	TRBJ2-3	CASSLTSGGASTDTQYF	TGTGCCAGCAGCTTAACTAGCGGAGGAGCTAGCACAGATACGCAGTATTTT
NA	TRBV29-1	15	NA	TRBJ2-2	CSVRDWGVDTGELFF	TGCAGCGTGAGGGACTGGGGCGTAGACACCGGGGAGCTGTTTTTT